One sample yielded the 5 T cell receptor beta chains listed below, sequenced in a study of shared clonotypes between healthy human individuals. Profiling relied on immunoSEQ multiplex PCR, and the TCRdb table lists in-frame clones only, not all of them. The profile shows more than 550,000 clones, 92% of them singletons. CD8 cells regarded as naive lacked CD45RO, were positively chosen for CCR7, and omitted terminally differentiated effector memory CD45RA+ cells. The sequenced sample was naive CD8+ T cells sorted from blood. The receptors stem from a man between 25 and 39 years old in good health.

This CDR3 is CASSRGSRRDEQYF. As DNA, the CDR3 is TGTGCCAGCAGCCGAGGGAGCCGCAGGGACGAGCAGTACTTC. The chain uses TRBV28 and TRBJ2-7; D may match TRBD1 or TRBD2 (5 bases each). Germline CDR1 reads MDHEN; CDR2 reads SYDVKM. V shed 6 bases and J shed 5 bases, with 17 bases lying between them. The CDR3 consists of 14 residues.

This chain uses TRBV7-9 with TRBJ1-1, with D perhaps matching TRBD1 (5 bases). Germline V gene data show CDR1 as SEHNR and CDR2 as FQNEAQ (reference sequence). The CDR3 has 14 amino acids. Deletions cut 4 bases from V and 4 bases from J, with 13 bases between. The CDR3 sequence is CASSSGITGTEAFF. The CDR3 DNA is TGTGCCAGCAGCTCAGGGATCACCGGCACTGAAGCTTTCTTT.

CDR3 DNA sequence: TGTGCCACCACGGGGGCGCAGGTTGAGCAGTTCTTC. Translation: CATTGAQVEQFF. This chain joins TRBV2 and TRBJ2-1; D could derive from TRBD1 or TRBD2 (6 bases each). The CDR3 sequence is 12 residues long. Germline CDR1 and CDR2: SNHLY and FYNNEI. V dropped 10 bases and J dropped 9 bases, with 16 bases sitting between them.

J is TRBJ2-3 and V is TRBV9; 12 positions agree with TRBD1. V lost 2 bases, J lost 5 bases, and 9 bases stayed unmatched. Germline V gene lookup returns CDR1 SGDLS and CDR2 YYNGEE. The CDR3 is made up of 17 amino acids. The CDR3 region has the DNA TGTGCCAGCAGCGTCTCTCCGGGACAGGGGGCGAAAGATACGCAGTATTTT. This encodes CASSVSPGQGAKDTQYF.

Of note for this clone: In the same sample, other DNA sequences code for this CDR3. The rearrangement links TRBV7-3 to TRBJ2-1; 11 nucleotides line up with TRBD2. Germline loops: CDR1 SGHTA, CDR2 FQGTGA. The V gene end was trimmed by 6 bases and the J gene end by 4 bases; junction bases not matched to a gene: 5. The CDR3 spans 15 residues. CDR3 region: CASSSGTSGYNEQFF. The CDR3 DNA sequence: TGTGCCAGCAGTTCAGGGACTAGCGGATACAATGAGCAGTTCTTC.